The rows below give T cell receptor beta chains drawn from one sample of a study of blood T cells in healthy people across ages. TCRdb re-derived calls from the 5' RACE reads in MiXCR, one entry per CDR3 protein. The sample contains more than 900,000 distinct CDR3 sequences, about 29% of which appear only once. The same data also contributed to another study, on T cells of mothers and their children.

Input material: blood. These receptors all come from a woman between 35 and 50 years old in good health. The CDR3 runs from the conserved cysteine through the conserved F or W. A D gene is named only where the DNA matches it firmly. Size tells how often a clone was seen (once, few, many) or the class of an expanded clone, and some rows leave it out.

>-|-|TRBV7-6|TRBJ2-4
TGTGCCAGCAGCTTATATGGGGGTGGGCCCAATGAGCAGTACTTC
CASSLYGGGPNEQYF
>-|-|TRBV5-1|TRBJ1-2
TGCGCCAGCAGCTTGGGGCAGGGAATCGTCTATGGCTACACCTTC
CASSLGQGIVYGYTF
>-|-|TRBV6-5|TRBJ2-6
TGTGCCAGCAGGGACAAGGGTCGAGCCAACGTCCTGACTTTC
CASRDKGRANVLTF
>-|few|TRBV20-1|TRBJ1-4
TGCAGTGCTAGTGAGACAGCCGCAACTAATGAAAAACTGTTTTTT
CSASETAATNEKLFF
>-|-|TRBV12-3/TRBV12-4|TRBJ1-2
TGTGCCAGCAGTCCCCTCGGAACAAATGGCTACACCTTC
CASSPLGTNGYTF
>-|-|TRBV20-1|TRBJ2-7
TGCAGTGCTAGTAGGCAGGGTTCCTACGAGCAGTACTTC
CSASRQGSYEQYF
>TRBD2|many|TRBV20-1|TRBJ2-5
TGCAGTGCTAGACCCGCTAGCGGGGGGGGGGAGACCCAGTACTTC
CSARPASGGGETQYF
>TRBD1|few|TRBV18|TRBJ1-1
TGTGCCAGCTCAGCTCAGGGGGCAGGCAGAGAAGCTTTCTTT
CASSAQGAGREAFF
>TRBD1|-|TRBV5-5|TRBJ1-5
TGTGCCAGCAGCTTAATCGAAGGGGGCGGCAATCAGCCCCAGCATTTT
CASSLIEGGGNQPQHF
>-|few|TRBV9|TRBJ1-1
TGTGCCAGCGATAAGGACGGAAACACTGAAGCTTTCTTT
CASDKDGNTEAFF
>TRBD2|few|TRBV5-1|TRBJ2-7
TGCGCCAGCAGCTTGGAGGGACTAACCTTCTACGAGCAGTACTTC
CASSLEGLTFYEQYF
>-|many|TRBV10-3|TRBJ2-7
TGTGCCATCAGTGATAATGGCTCCGAGCAGTACTTC
CAISDNGSEQYF
>-|-|TRBV7-2|TRBJ1-4
TGTGCCAGCAGCTTAATAGGAGGTAGAAGGGCGAATGAAAAACTGTTTTTT
CASSLIGGRRANEKLFF
>-|many|TRBV3-1|TRBJ1-2
TGTGCCAGCAGCCAAGTTTTGCAGGGCCGTGCCTCTGGAGGCTACACCTTC
CASSQVLQGRASGGYTF
>TRBD2|many|TRBV7-3|TRBJ2-1
TGTGCCAGCAGCCCAACTAGCGGGGGGGATTACAATGAGCAGTTCTTC
CASSPTSGGDYNEQFF
>-|-|TRBV5-8|TRBJ1-5
TGTGCCAGCAGCTCCAGCCCCTTGGGTGGATTAAGCAATCAGCCCCAGCATTTT
CASSSSPLGGLSNQPQHF
>TRBD1|many|TRBV28|TRBJ2-7
TGTGCCAGCAGTTCCCGGGACAGGGTACCCGACTACGAGCAGTACTTC
CASSSRDRVPDYEQYF
>-|-|TRBV9|TRBJ1-2
TGTGCCAGCAGCACCCGGGGAGGTCGCTATGGCTACACCTTC
CASSTRGGRYGYTF
>-|-|TRBV7-6|TRBJ2-3
TGTGCCAGCGGCCTTCAACAGGGAGGCACAGATACGCAGTATTTT
CASGLQQGGTDTQYF